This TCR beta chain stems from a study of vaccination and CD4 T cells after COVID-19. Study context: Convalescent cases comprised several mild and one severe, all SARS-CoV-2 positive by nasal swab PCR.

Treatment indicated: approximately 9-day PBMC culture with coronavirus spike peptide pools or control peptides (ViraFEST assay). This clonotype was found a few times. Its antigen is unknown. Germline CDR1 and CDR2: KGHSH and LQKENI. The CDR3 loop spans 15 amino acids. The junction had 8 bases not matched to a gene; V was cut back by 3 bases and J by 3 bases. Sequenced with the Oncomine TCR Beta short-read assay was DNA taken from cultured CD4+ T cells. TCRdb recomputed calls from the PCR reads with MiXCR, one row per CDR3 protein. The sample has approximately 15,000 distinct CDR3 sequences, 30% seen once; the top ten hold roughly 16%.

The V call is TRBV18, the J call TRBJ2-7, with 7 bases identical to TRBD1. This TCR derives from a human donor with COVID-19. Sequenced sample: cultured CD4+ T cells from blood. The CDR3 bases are TGTGCCAGCTCACCGGAACAGGGGATCCGCTACGAGCAGTACTTC. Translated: CASSPEQGIRYEQYF.